This passage covers 12 T cell receptor beta chains from one sample sequenced in a study of CD8 T cells in Susac syndrome (dated by TCRdb to between 2017 and 2020). The library was made by the immunoSEQ multiplex PCR assay. RNA was extracted using the RNeasy kit, and roughly 0.5 to 1 microgram was reverse transcribed with random hexamers. The raw public data were reprocessed by TCRdb itself: fastp quality trimming at Q25, MiXCR clonotype calling, in-frame beta chains only. Every CDR3 protein is listed once, alongside the most common genes and DNA of its rows. The sample data list under 200,000 distinct CDR3 sequences, and roughly 92% of these were observed just once. Roughly 0.12% of the sample is in the top ten clones. The material sequenced was CD4+ T cells from PBMCs. The receptor source for this set is a human donor with Susac syndrome.

The J gene is TRBJ2-5, the V gene TRBV29-1; D ambiguous. The V gene lost 7 bases and the J gene lost 0 bases, with 15 bases spanning the gap. CDR3 length: 14 residues. Looked up from germline, CDR1 is SQVTM and CDR2 is ANQGSEA. CDR3 nucleotides: TGCAGCGCCTCGGGTAGGCGCTACCAAGAGACCCAGTACTTC. It is translated as CSASGRRYQETQYF.

The genes are TRBV30 and TRBJ1-5; D perhaps matches TRBD1 (6 bases). V shed 7 bases and J shed 6 bases, with 16 bases lying between them. Germline-derived CDR1 and CDR2 are GTSNPN and SVGIG (reference sequence). This CDR3 spans 13 amino acids. The CDR3 region has the DNA TGTGCCTCGGCGGGGGGCCTGGGTCAGCCCCAGCATTTT. Translated: CASAGGLGQPQHF.

The chain combines TRBV19 with TRBJ1-1; 9 nucleotides agree with TRBD1. V shed 6 bases, J shed 7 bases, and the junction held 6 bases outside the gene matches. The germline CDR1 and CDR2 sequences are LNHDA and SQIVND (reference sequence). This CDR3 comprises 13 residues. The CDR3 protein is CASRDRGAREAFF. The CDR3 DNA follows: TGTGCCAGTAGGGACAGGGGAGCTCGTGAAGCTTTCTTT.

V gene TRBV6-5 combines with J gene TRBJ1-2; TRBD1 matches at 10 bases. Germline assignment: CDR1 MNHEY and CDR2 SVGAGI. V lost 0 bases, J lost 5 bases, and 9 bases stayed unmatched. This CDR3 is 17 amino acids long. CDR3 protein: CASSYSLGTGVAYGYTF. CDR3 nucleotide sequence: TGTGCCAGCAGTTACTCTTTGGGGACAGGGGTGGCGTATGGCTACACCTTC.

The chain uses TRBV19 and TRBJ2-1; 8 bases fit TRBD2. The CDR3 runs to 15 residues. Germline lookup yields CDR1 LNHDA and CDR2 SQIVND (reference sequence). The J segment lost 8 bases and the V segment lost 3 bases, leaving 9 bases of the junction unmatched. The CDR3 region has the DNA TGTGCCAGTAGTATTCAGCGGGGGTCTTGGGATGAGCAGTTCTTC. Protein product: CASSIQRGSWDEQFF.

The CDR3, as DNA: TGCGCCAGCAGCCCCGGGACTGAGGGGGAGACCCAGTACTTC. It codes for CASSPGTEGETQYF. The chain employs TRBV5-1 and TRBJ2-5; D is perhaps TRBD2 (6 bases). The CDR3 sequence is 14 residues long. V dropped 4 bases and J dropped 5 bases, with 15 bases sitting between them. Germline values: CDR1 SGHRS, CDR2 YFSETQ.

The chain employs TRBV18 and TRBJ1-1; D is ambiguous. V lost 1 base to trimming and J lost 4 bases, with 7 bases between them. Per germline, CDR1 KGHSH and CDR2 LQKENI. The CDR3 is 13 amino acids. The CDR3, as DNA: TGTGCCAGCTCACCACAGGGCGCCACTGAAGCTTTCTTT. Translation: CASSPQGATEAFF.

This chain joins TRBV7-9 and TRBJ2-7; D not certain. Trimming took off 4 bases at V and 10 bases at J, with 14 bases between the two ends. The CDR3 loop spans 12 amino acids. Per germline, CDR1 SEHNR and CDR2 FQNEAQ (reference sequence). The CDR3 nucleotides are TGTGCCAGCAGCTACCGGACCGCCGCCCAGTACTTC. Encoded protein: CASSYRTAAQYF.

This chain joins TRBV4-1 and TRBJ2-7, with a possible D match to TRBD1 (6 bases). CDR3 length: 14 amino acids. From germline, CDR1 is MGHRA and CDR2 YSYEKL. V was clipped by 4 bases and J by 2 bases, with 12 bases between them. CDR3 protein: CASSPLWGPYEQYF. The CDR3 nucleotides read TGCGCCAGCAGCCCTCTCTGGGGGCCCTACGAGCAGTACTTC.

V is TRBV19 and J is TRBJ2-1, with TRBD2 identical over 9 bases. The CDR3 is 15 residues long. Germline V gene sequence: CDR1 LNHDA, CDR2 SQIVND (reference sequence). With V trimmed by 6 bases and J by 7 bases, 10 bases remained unmatched. The CDR3 nucleotides are TGTGCCAGTAGCCCAGCGGGGGGCCTGAGGAATGAGCAGTTCTTC. This translates into CASSPAGGLRNEQFF. Full variable domain (rest looked up from reference TRBV19 and TRBJ2-1): DGGITQSPKYLFRKEGQNVTLSCEQNLNHDAMYWYRQDPGQGLRLIYYSQIVNDFQKGDIAEGYSVSREKKESFPLTVTSAQKNPTAFYLCASSPAGGLRNEQFFGPGTRLTVL.

J is TRBJ1-6 and V is TRBV12-3 or TRBV12-4, with D perhaps matching TRBD1 (6 bases). Trimming pared 3 bases from V and 10 bases from J, leaving 10 bases between. The CDR3 has 13 amino acids. The CDR3 protein is CASSFGGGSPLHF. CDR3 DNA: TGTGCCAGCAGTTTCGGGGGCGGCTCACCCCTCCACTTT.

The chain has TRBV4-2 and TRBJ1-1; a possible D gene is TRBD1 (5 bases). Germline CDR1 is LGHNA and CDR2 is YNFKEQ. V lost 2 bases and J 1 base, leaving 14 bases between the germline ends. This CDR3 has 16 residues. The CDR3 DNA reads TGTGCCAGCAGCCAATTGGGACGATATGGGAACACTGAAGCTTTCTTT. Translating it yields CASSQLGRYGNTEAFF.